This T cell receptor (beta chain) was recorded in a study of long-term antiretroviral therapy in people with HIV. It was version v3.0 of the immunoSEQ assay that was run at survey level. Sequencing was intended to reach roughly 40,000-55,000 T-cell genomes per sample. Generated by immunoSEQ multiplex PCR, the TCRdb table keeps only in-frame clones and is missing some. The sample shows approximately 19,000 clones, roughly 86% of them seen only once. The germline V gene has CDR1 SGHKS and CDR2 YYEKEE (reference sequence). The CDR3 contains 14 residues. Trimming took 4 bases from V and 3 from J, leaving 14 bases between them. On this clone: Its antigen is unknown.

Study results and limitations: There were no data on ART adherence, viral resistance or therapy changes, a gap that limits inferences about post-ART repertoire changes. Clones with expansion before ART led the repertoire at all time points.

This specimen consisted of unsorted PBMCs, obtained 2.6 years after starting antiretroviral therapy. The sequence was obtained from a woman aged 45-65 years with HIV. This chain uses TRBV5-5 with TRBJ2-7; unclear D gene. The CDR3 sequence: CASSLRTEFYEQYF. The CDR3 DNA is TGTGCCAGCAGCCTACGGACGGAATTCTACGAGCAGTACTTC.